A single count supports the clone carrying this T cell receptor (beta chain). This sample stems from a study of blood T cell repertoires in COVID-19. Background on the study: Specimens from acute and convalescent COVID-19 originated in the United States, Italy and Spain. T cells, B-cell-depleted T cells, or PBMCs supplied cDNA or gDNA.

Authors' methods: Reference gene primer amplification in the assay estimated nucleated cell counts. Repertoires were generated with immunoSEQ multiplex PCR, while TCRdb's copy carries only in-frame clones and drops some. V, J and clone size derive from that table, while D and trimming were established from the DNA sequence. In the table there are approximately 270,000 clones, roughly 83% of which are singletons. CDR1 SEHNR and CDR2 FQNEAQ come from the germline V gene (reference sequence). This CDR3 is built from 13 residues. V gave up 5 bases and J gave up 5 bases, with 11 bases separating them. Specimen: peripheral blood. The J gene is TRBJ2-3, the V gene TRBV7-9; D not certain. The clonotype was recovered from an elderly man with acute or convalescent COVID-19. The CDR3: CASSPLSGDTQYF. The CDR3 nucleotides are TGTGCCAGCAGCCCCCTCTCGGGAGATACGCAGTATTTT. Looking up the rest from reference TRBV7-9 and TRBJ2-3 gives the full variable domain: DTGVSQNPRHKITKRGQNVTFRCDPISEHNRLYWYRQTLGQGPEFLTYFQNEAQLEKSRLLSDRFSAERPKGSFSTLEIQRTEQGDSAMYLCASSPLSGDTQYFGPGTRLTVL.